Below, one T cell receptor beta chain is given with its context. Its target is unknown. The data derive from a study of early T cells in non-severe SARS-CoV-2 infection. Study-wide context: Bulk RNA from unsorted whole blood was sequenced; chains were unpaired. The study, taken as a whole, reports: VDJdb matching skewed toward anti-spike CD8 responses, missing private and CD4 specificities.

Attachment of unique molecular identifiers was made to individual cDNA molecules. TCRdb redid the calling of the 5' RACE reads with MiXCR, one entry per CDR3 protein. The table has tens of thousands of distinct CDR3 sequences, over 10% seen once. The sequencing input was whole blood. The receptor's source is an adult who was a healthcare worker with PCR-confirmed SARS-CoV-2 infection or an uninfected control (not recorded which).

The CDR3: CASRRDSETQYF. In nucleotides, the CDR3 is TGTGCCAGCAGGCGAGACTCAGAGACCCAGTACTTC. The V and J genes are TRBV3-1 and TRBJ2-5; D is ambiguous. The CDR3 is made up of 12 amino acids. Trimming removed 6 bases at V and 4 bases at J, with 9 bases between. CDR1 is LGHDT, CDR2 YNNKEL, per germline (reference sequence).